This entry lists 8 T cell receptor beta chains sequenced from one sample in a study of blood T cell repertoires in COVID-19. Sequencing used immunoSEQ multiplex PCR; TCRdb keeps in-frame clones, though not all of them. The repertoire holds around 170,000 clones, with under 90% as singletons. The source material was PBMCs or T cells enriched from blood (not recorded which). These receptors all come from a man aged 50 to 59 who had recovered from COVID-19.

This chain uses TRBV27 with TRBJ1-2; a weak D match, TRBD1 (6 bases). V gave up 7 bases and J gave up 7 bases, with 16 bases separating them. CDR3 length: 13 amino acids. Germline V gives CDR1 MNHEY, CDR2 SMNVEV (reference sequence). CDR3 residues: CASTNPGAGGYTF. Written as DNA, the CDR3 is TGTGCCAGCACCAATCCAGGGGCGGGTGGCTACACCTTC.

The J gene is TRBJ2-3, the V gene TRBV10-1; 7 bases are shared with TRBD1. CDR3 length equals 14 residues. J gave up 6 bases and V 6 bases, and 9 bases lay outside the gene matches. Per germline, CDR1 WNHNN and CDR2 SYGVQD (reference sequence). The CDR3 nucleotides read TGCGCCAGCAGCGAGGGACAGTGGGCGGATACGCAGTATTTT. This translates into CASSEGQWADTQYF.

Only a few counts were recorded for this clone. The rearrangement links TRBV9 to TRBJ2-1; D is ambiguous. The V end was cut by 0 bases, the J end by 0 bases, with 7 bases between. Germline loops: CDR1 SGDLS, CDR2 YYNGEE. CDR3 size: 15 residues. The CDR3 is CASSVDISSYNEQFF. The CDR3 DNA is TGTGCCAGCAGCGTAGACATAAGCTCCTACAATGAGCAGTTCTTC.

V and J are TRBV2 and TRBJ2-7, with D possibly matching TRBD2 (6 bases). The CDR3 sequence is 14 residues long. Germline V gives CDR1 SNHLY, CDR2 FYNNEI. V shed 8 bases and J shed 2 bases, with 16 bases lying between them. This CDR3 is CASGGPGEPYEQYF. The DNA for the CDR3 is TGTGCCAGCGGGGGACCGGGGGAACCCTACGAGCAGTACTTC.

The rearrangement joins TRBV5-1 to TRBJ1-2; 7 bases align to TRBD1. This CDR3 comprises 14 residues. Germline assignment: CDR1 SGHRS and CDR2 YFSETQ. Trimming took 4 bases from V and 3 from J; bases not matched to a gene: 6. CDR3 bases: TGCGCCAGCAGCGTGACAGGGTTCGACTATGGCTACACCTTC. This codes for CASSVTGFDYGYTF. Using reference TRBV5-1 and TRBJ1-2 for the parts outside the CDR3, the full variable domain is KAGVTQTPRYLIKTRGQQVTLSCSPISGHRSVSWYQQTPGQGLQFLFEYFSETQRNKGNFPGRFSGRQFSNSRSEMNVSTLELGDSALYLCASSVTGFDYGYTFGSGTRLTVV.

The chain recombines TRBV7-2 with TRBJ1-6; the D gene is possibly TRBD1 (6 bases). V was cut by 8 bases and J by 5 bases, with 16 bases left in between. Germline V lookup: CDR1 SGHTA, CDR2 FQGNSA. The CDR3 totals 15 residues. The CDR3 sequence: CASGFSTGNNSPLHF. The CDR3 DNA reads TGTGCCAGCGGGTTCAGCACAGGGAATAATTCACCCCTCCACTTT.

The rearrangement joins TRBV5-6 to TRBJ1-2; the D is unclear. The CDR3 has 15 residues. Germline V gene data show CDR1 as SGHDT and CDR2 as YYEEEE. Trimming stripped 2 bases from V and 0 bases from J, with 11 bases between. The CDR3 is CASSFGGRPNYGYTF. The CDR3, as DNA: TGTGCCAGCAGCTTCGGAGGGCGGCCTAACTATGGCTACACCTTC.

This clone was recorded once. The chain is built from TRBV29-1 and TRBJ1-2, with D unclear. The CDR3 spans 14 residues. With 3 bases removed from V and 8 bases from J, the gap between germline ends came to 19 bases. The germline V gene encodes CDR1 SQVTM and CDR2 ANQGSEA. CDR3 DNA sequence: TGCAGCGTTGACCCCAGAAAGCCCGGAGAGGGCTACACCTTC. Its protein product is CSVDPRKPGEGYTF.